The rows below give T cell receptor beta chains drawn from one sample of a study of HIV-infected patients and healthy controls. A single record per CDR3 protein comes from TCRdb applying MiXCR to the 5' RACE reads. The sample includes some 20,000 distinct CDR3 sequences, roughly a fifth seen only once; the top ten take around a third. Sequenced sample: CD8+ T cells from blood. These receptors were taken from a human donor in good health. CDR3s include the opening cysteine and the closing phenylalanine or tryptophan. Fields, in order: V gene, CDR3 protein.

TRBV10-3	CAISESRGLGNQPQHF
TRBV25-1	CASHSGTVSYEQYF
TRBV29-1	CSVEWGNTIYF
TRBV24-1	CATRTGEEAGELFF
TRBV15	CATSGQGTKNIQYF
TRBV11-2	CASSLEGRVNEKLFF
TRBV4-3	CASSQTGLLAEEQYF
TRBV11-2	CASSLWTSNHTDTQYF
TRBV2	CASSDGSIYSNQPQHF
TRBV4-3	CASSQERLAHQPQHF
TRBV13	CASSSSETNGYTF